Presented here are 5 T cell receptor beta chains from one specimen sequenced in a study of patients and donors after allogeneic stem cell transplantation. TCRdb re-derived calls from the RT-PCR reads in MiXCR, one entry per CDR3 protein. This table has approximately 160,000 distinct CDR3 sequences, about 29% appearing once. Input material: blood, either unsorted or a sorted T cell fraction (not recorded which). Receptor source: a human donor who was either an allogeneic HSCT recipient or a stem cell or donor lymphocyte infusion donor (not recorded which). It is not recorded whose cells these are; they may come from a transplant donor.

This sequence joins TRBV6-5 and TRBJ2-1, with D perhaps matching TRBD1 or TRBD2 (5 bases each). CDR1 MNHEY and CDR2 SVGAGI come from the germline V gene. The CDR3 loop spans 18 amino acids. V was pared by 4 bases and J by 0 bases, with 19 bases between. The chain's CDR3 is CASSLGRGPWSSYNEQFF. The CDR3 nucleotides read TGTGCCAGCAGTTTGGGACGAGGACCTTGGAGCTCCTACAATGAGCAGTTCTTC.

This clonotype was observed at least ten times. The V and J genes are TRBV12-3 or TRBV12-4 and TRBJ1-4; 7 bases agree with TRBD1. After removal of 3 bases from V and 3 bases from J, the junction contained 4 bases not matched to a gene. There are 15 residues in the CDR3. In DNA, the CDR3 is TGTGCCAGCAGTTTGGGACAGATCGCTAATGAAAAACTGTTTTTT. This translates into CASSLGQIANEKLFF.

This clonotype was found a few times. The chain employs TRBV7-2 and TRBJ2-3; D might be TRBD1 or TRBD2, each matching 5 bases. This CDR3 contains 16 residues. Trimming stripped 1 base from V and 1 base from J, with 12 bases between. Germline V gene sequence: CDR1 SGHTA, CDR2 FQGNSA. CDR3 sequence reads: CASSLGPMGGTDTQYF. As DNA, the CDR3 is TGTGCCAGCAGCTTAGGTCCCATGGGGGGCACAGATACGCAGTATTTT. The full variable domain, completed using reference TRBV7-2 and TRBJ2-3, is GAGVSQSPSNKVTEKGKDVELRCDPISGHTALYWYRQSLGQGLEFLIYFQGNSAPDKSGLPSDRFSAERTGGSVSTLTIQRTQQEDSAVYLCASSLGPMGGTDTQYFGPGTRLTVL.

This clonotype came up once. The chain recombines TRBV12-3 or TRBV12-4 with TRBJ1-4; D might be TRBD1 (6 bases). V lost 7 bases, J lost 8 bases, and 11 bases lay in between. The length of the CDR3 is 12 residues. The CDR3 here is CASTGQVEKLFF. CDR3 nucleotides: TGTGCCAGCACGGGACAAGTCGAAAAACTGTTTTTT.

The V and J genes are TRBV29-1 and TRBJ1-2; D not certain. V gave up 4 bases and J gave up 1 base, with 13 bases separating them. The CDR3 contains 14 residues. CDR1 and CDR2 from the germline V gene are SQVTM and ANQGSEA. As DNA, the CDR3 is TGCAGCGTTGCCCCCCTGTACGTTAACTATGGCTACACCTTC. Translating it yields CSVAPLYVNYGYTF.